This T cell receptor (beta chain) was sequenced for a study of shared clonotypes between healthy human individuals. General study findings and limits: Memory subsets generally showed lower estimated richness than naive subsets. It was observed that roughly 5.5% of naive CD4 clonotypes were shared across a handful of donors.

Per the original methods: Junction-only sequences without quality scores were provided by ImmunoSEQ, so filtering was different. Using immunoSEQ multiplex PCR, the repertoire was profiled, and TCRdb retains in-frame clones only, with some absent. The V and J calls and clone size were taken over from that table, and D and trimming were inferred from the DNA. The sample records 1.4 million to 1.5 million clones, approximately 96% being singletons. In the case of this clone: Its antigen is not known.

Sequences were obtained from naive CD4+ T cells sorted from blood. The subset: CD45RA+ positively selected. The source is a young man in good health.

CDR3 DNA sequence: TGTGCCAGCAGTACTCCAGGGCAGGGTAGTGGCTACACCTTC. Protein product: CASSTPGQGSGYTF. This sequence joins TRBV28 and TRBJ1-2, with a tentative D call TRBD1 (5 bases). Germline assignment: CDR1 MDHEN and CDR2 SYDVKM. The CDR3 is 14 residues long. Trimming took off 5 bases at V and 7 bases at J, with 17 bases between the two ends.